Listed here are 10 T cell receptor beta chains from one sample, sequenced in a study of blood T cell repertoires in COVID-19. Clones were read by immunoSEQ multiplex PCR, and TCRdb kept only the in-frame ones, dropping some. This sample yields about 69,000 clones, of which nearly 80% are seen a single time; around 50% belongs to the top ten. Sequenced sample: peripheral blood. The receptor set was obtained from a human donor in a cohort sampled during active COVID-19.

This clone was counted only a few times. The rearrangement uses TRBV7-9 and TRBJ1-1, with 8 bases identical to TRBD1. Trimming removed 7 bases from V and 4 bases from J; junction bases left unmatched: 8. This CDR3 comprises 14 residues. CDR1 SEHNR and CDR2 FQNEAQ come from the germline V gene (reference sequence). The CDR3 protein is CASNFQGAGTEAFF. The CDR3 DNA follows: TGTGCCAGCAACTTTCAGGGGGCAGGCACTGAAGCTTTCTTT.

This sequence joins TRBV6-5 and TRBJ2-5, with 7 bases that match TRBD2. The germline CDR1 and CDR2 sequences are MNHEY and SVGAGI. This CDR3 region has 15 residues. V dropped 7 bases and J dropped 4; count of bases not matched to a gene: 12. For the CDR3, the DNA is TGTGCCAGCACCCGGGCCACGGGAGGTCGAGAGACCCAGTACTTC. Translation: CASTRATGGRETQYF.

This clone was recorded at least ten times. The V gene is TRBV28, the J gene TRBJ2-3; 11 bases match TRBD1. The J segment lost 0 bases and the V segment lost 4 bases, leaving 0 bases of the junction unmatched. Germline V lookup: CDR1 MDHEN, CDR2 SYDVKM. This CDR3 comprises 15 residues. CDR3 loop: CASSWDRGSTDTQYF. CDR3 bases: TGTGCCAGCAGTTGGGACAGGGGGAGCACAGATACGCAGTATTTT.

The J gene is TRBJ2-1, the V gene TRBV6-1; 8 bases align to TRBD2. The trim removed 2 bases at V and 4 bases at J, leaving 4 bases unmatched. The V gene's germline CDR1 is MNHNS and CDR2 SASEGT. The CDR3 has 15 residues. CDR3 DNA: TGTGCCAGCAGTGAAAGTAGCGGGGTGTACAATGAGCAGTTCTTC. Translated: CASSESSGVYNEQFF.

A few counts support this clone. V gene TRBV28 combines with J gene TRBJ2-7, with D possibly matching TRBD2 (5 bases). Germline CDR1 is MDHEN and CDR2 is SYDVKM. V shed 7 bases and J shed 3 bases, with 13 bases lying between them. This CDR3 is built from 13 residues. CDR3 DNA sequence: TGTGCCAGCACCATGGACTCTTTCTACGAGCAGTACTTC. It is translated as CASTMDSFYEQYF.

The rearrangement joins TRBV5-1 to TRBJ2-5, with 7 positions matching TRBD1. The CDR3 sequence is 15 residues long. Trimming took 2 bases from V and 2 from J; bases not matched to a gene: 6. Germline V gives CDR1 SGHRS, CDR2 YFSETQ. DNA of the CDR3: TGCGCCAGCAGCTTCCGGGACAGAGCTCAAGAGACCCAGTACTTC. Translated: CASSFRDRAQETQYF.

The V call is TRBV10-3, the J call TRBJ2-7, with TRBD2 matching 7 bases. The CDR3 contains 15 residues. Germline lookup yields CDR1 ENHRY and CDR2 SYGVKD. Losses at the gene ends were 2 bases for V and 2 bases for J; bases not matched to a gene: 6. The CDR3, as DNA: TGTGCCATCAGTGAGCTGCTAGCGGCCCCCTACGAGCAGTACTTC. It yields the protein CAISELLAAPYEQYF.

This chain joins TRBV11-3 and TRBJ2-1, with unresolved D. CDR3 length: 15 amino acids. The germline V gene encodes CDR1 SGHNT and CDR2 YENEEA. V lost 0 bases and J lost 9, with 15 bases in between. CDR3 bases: TGTGCCAGCAGCTTAGACCCATCCCCTAGTGCTGAGCAGTTCTTC. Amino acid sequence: CASSLDPSPSAEQFF. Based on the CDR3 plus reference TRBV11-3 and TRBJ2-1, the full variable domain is EAGVVQSPRYKIIEKKQPVAFWCNPISGHNTLYWYLQNLGQGPELLIRYENEEAVDDSQLPKDRFSAERLKGVDSTLKIQPAELGDSAVYLCASSLDPSPSAEQFFGPGTRLTVL.

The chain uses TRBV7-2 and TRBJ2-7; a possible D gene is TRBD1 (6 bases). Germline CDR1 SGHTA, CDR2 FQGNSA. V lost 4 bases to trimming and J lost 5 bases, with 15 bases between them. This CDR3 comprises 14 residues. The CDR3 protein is CASSSTRGGNEQYF. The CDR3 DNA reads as TGTGCCAGCAGCTCGACCAGGGGTGGGAACGAGCAGTACTTC.

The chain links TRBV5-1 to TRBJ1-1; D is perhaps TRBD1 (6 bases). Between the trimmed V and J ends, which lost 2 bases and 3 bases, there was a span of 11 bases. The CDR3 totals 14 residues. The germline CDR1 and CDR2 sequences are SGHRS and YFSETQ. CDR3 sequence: CASSFLGGHTEAFF. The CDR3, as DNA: TGCGCCAGCAGCTTTTTGGGGGGGCACACTGAAGCTTTCTTT.